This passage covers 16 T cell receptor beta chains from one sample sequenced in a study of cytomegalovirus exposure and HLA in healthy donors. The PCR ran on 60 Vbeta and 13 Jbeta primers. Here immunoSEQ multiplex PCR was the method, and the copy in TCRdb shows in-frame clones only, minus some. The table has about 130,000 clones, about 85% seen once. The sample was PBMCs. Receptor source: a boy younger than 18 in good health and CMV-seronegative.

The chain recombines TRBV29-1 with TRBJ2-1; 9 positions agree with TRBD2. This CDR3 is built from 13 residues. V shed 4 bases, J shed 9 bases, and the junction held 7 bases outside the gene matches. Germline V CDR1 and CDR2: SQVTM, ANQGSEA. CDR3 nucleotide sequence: TGCAGCGTTGTTGGGCGGGGGGGCCTTGAGCAGTTCTTC. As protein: CSVVGRGGLEQFF.

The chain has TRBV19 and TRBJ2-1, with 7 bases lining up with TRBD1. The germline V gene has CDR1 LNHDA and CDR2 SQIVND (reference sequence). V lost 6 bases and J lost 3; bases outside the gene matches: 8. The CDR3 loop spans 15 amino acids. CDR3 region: CASSLGQVVYNEQFF. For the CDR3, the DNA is TGTGCCAGTAGCCTCGGACAGGTTGTCTACAATGAGCAGTTCTTC.

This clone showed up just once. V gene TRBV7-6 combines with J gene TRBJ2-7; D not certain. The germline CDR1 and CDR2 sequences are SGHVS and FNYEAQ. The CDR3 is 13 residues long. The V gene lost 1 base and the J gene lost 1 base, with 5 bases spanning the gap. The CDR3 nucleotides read TGTGCCAGCAGCTTAGTCAGGTCCTACGAGCAGTACTTC. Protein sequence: CASSLVRSYEQYF.

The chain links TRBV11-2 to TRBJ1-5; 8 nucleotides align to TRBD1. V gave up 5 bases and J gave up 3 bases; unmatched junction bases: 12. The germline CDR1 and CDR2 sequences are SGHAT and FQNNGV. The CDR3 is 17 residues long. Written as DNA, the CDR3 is TGTGCCAGCAGCCCAGCCGGGACAGGCGGATACAATCAGCCCCAGCATTTT. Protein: CASSPAGTGGYNQPQHF.

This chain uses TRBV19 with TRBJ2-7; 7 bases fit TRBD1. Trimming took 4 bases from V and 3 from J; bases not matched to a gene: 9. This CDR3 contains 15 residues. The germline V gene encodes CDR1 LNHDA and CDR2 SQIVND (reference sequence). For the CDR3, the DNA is TGTGCCAGTAGTACCACCGGGACAGATTACTACGAGCAGTACTTC. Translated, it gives CASSTTGTDYYEQYF.

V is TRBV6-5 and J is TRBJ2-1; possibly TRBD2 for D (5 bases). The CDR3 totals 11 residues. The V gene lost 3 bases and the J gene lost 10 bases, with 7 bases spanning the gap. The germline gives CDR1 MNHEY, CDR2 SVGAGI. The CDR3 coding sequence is TGTGCCAGCAGTTATAGAGGGGAGCAGTTCTTC. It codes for CASSYRGEQFF.

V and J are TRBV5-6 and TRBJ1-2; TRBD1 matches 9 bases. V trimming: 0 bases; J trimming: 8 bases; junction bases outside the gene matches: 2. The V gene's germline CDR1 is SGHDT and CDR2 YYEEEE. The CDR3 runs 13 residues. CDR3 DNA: TGTGCCAGCAGCTTGGACAGGGGGCTCGGCTACACCTTC. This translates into CASSLDRGLGYTF.

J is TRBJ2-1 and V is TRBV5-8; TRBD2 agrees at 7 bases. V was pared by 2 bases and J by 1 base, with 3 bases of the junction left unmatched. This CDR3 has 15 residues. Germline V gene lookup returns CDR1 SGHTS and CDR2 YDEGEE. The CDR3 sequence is CASSFDSGSYNEQFF. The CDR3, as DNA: TGTGCCAGCAGCTTTGATAGCGGGTCCTACAATGAGCAGTTCTTC.

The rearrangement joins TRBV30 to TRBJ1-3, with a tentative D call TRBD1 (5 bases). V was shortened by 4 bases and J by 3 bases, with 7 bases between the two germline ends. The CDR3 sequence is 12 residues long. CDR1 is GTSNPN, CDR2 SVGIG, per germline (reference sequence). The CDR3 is CAWTGGGNTIYF. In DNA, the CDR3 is TGTGCCTGGACCGGGGGTGGAAACACCATATATTTT.

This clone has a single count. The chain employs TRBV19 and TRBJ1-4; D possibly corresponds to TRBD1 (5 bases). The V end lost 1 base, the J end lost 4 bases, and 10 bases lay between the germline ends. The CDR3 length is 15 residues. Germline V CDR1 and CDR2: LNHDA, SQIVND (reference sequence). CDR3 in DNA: TGTGCCAGTAGTATAGCTCAGGGTTATAATGAAAAACTGTTTTTT. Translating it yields CASSIAQGYNEKLFF. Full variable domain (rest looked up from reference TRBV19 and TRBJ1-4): DGGITQSPKYLFRKEGQNVTLSCEQNLNHDAMYWYRQDPGQGLRLIYYSQIVNDFQKGDIAEGYSVSREKKESFPLTVTSAQKNPTAFYLCASSIAQGYNEKLFFGSGTQLSVL.

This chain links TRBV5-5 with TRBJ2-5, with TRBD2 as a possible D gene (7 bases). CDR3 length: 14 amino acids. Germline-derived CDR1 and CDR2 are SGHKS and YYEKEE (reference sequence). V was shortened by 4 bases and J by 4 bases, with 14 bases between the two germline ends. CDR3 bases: TGTGCCAGCAGCCAGACGGGGGGCAGAGAGACCCAGTACTTC. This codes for CASSQTGGRETQYF.

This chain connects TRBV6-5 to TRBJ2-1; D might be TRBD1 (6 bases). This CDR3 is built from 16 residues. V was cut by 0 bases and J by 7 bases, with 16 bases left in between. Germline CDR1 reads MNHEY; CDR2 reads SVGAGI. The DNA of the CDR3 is TGTGCCAGCAGTTACTCGAGGTCGGACAGACCAAATGAGCAGTTCTTC. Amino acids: CASSYSRSDRPNEQFF.

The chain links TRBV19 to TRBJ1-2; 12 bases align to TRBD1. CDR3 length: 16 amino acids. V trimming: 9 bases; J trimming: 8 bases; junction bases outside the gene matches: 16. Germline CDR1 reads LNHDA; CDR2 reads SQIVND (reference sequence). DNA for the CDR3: TGTGCCAGCCGAAGAGACCCGGGACAGGGGGCGTGGGGCTACACCTTC. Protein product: CASRRDPGQGAWGYTF.

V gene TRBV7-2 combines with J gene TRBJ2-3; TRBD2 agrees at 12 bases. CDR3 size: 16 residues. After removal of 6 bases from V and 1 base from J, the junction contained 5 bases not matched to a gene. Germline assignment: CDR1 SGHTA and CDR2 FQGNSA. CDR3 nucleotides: TGTGCCAGCAGTTCTCGACTAGCGGGAGGCACAGATACGCAGTATTTT. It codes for CASSSRLAGGTDTQYF.

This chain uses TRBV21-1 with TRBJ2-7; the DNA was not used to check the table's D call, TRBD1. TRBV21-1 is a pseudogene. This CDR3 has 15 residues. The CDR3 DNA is TGTGCCAGCAGCAAGTGTGGCAGGGTATCCCACGAGCAGTACTTC. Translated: CASSKCGRVSHEQYF.

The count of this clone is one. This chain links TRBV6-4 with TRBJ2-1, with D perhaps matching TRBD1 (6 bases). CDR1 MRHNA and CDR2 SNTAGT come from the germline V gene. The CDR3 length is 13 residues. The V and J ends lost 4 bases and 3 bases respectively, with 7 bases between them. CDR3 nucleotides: TGTGCCAGCAGTGTGGACAGCTACAATGAGCAGTTCTTC. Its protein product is CASSVDSYNEQFF.